The next 7 T cell receptor beta chains were all read from a single sample in a study of T cell repertoires in cytomegalovirus infection. MiXCR was run by TCRdb on the reads, yielding one entry per CDR3 protein. The data show around 630,000 distinct CDR3 sequences, 24% seen once. The sample comprised CD8+ T cells from PBMCs. The receptors come from a human donor in good health (CMV status not recorded). Some clones in this sample may be carry-over from other donors' samples.

V gene TRBV7-9 combines with J gene TRBJ2-5; TRBD2 matches at 15 bases. Germline V gene data show CDR1 as SEHNR and CDR2 as FQNEAQ (reference sequence). This CDR3 contains 16 residues. J was trimmed by 2 bases and V by 10 bases; bases with no gene match: 8. This chain's CDR3 is CAIAGLAGGQQETQYF. CDR3 bases: TGTGCCATCGCGGGACTAGCGGGGGGACAACAAGAGACCCAGTACTTC.

A few counts support this clonotype. The chain has TRBV5-5 and TRBJ1-1; tentative D call: TRBD1 (6 bases). Between the trimmed V and J ends, which lost 10 bases and 0 bases, there was a span of 16 bases. CDR3 length equals 14 residues. Looked up from germline, CDR1 is SGHKS and CDR2 is YYEKEE (reference sequence). CDR3 in amino acids: CAAQSGAVNTEAFF. The CDR3 DNA sequence: TGTGCCGCTCAGTCGGGGGCGGTGAACACTGAAGCTTTCTTT.

This clonotype showed up just a few times. The rearrangement links TRBV12-3 or TRBV12-4 to TRBJ2-6; the match to TRBD1 covers 9 bases. Trimming took 4 bases from V and 3 from J; bases not matched to a gene: 7. This CDR3 is 17 amino acids long. The CDR3 loop is CASSSIQGAGGANVLTF. As DNA, the CDR3 is TGTGCCAGCAGTTCGATACAGGGGGCCGGTGGGGCCAACGTCCTGACTTTC.

This clonotype appeared a few times. The chain combines TRBV29-1 with TRBJ1-1; D call uncertain. V gave up 4 bases and J gave up 8 bases, with 14 bases separating them. The CDR3 spans 12 residues. The germline V gene encodes CDR1 SQVTM and CDR2 ANQGSEA. The CDR3: CSVVPFWGEAFF. The CDR3 coding sequence is TGCAGCGTTGTCCCCTTTTGGGGAGAAGCTTTCTTT.

To note about this clonotype: A much larger clone differs from this one at a single base, so this may be a read error. The chain joins TRBV19 to TRBJ1-2; perhaps TRBD1 as D (5 bases). CDR3 length equals 15 residues. Germline CDR1 LNHDA, CDR2 SQIVND (reference sequence). For the CDR3, the DNA is TGTACCAGTAGCGCCGGGACGGCGTTTTTTTATGGCTACACCTTC. It yields the protein CTSSAGTAFFYGYTF.

Written as DNA, the CDR3 is TGCGCCAGCAGCCGGACAGAATCCTCCGAGCAGTACGTC. It encodes CASSRTESSEQYV. The rearrangement links TRBV4-1 to TRBJ2-7, with D maybe TRBD1 (6 bases). CDR1 is MGHRA and CDR2 is YSYEKL in the germline V gene. This CDR3 contains 13 residues.

This clonotype was seen a few times. The rearrangement links TRBV20-1 to TRBJ2-3, with 11 positions matching TRBD1. With V trimmed by 0 bases and J by 3 bases, 8 bases remained unmatched. The CDR3 runs to 17 residues. Germline V gene lookup returns CDR1 DFQATT and CDR2 SNEGSKA (reference sequence). The chain's CDR3 is CSARDWTGGVGTDTQYF. The CDR3 DNA reads TGCAGTGCTAGAGATTGGACAGGGGGCGTCGGTACAGATACGCAGTATTTT.